A single sample gave rise to the 8 T cell receptor beta chains below, sequenced in a study of response to subunit inactivated influenza vaccine. TCRdb re-derived calls from the RT-PCR reads in MiXCR, one entry per CDR3 protein. The table lists hundreds of thousands of distinct CDR3 sequences, over 9% of them singletons, with more than 9.5% in the top ten. These same data were also listed under a study on T cells expressing NK-cell markers. That source notes: TCR beta libraries carry UMIs added by 5'RACE template switching.

Sequenced here: PBMCs from blood, sampled on the day of vaccination. These receptors were collected from a man aged 50-59 years who received an inactivated influenza vaccine.

CDR3 sequence: CASRTDGNQPQHF. Written as DNA, the CDR3 is TGTGCCAGCCGGACTGACGGCAATCAGCCCCAGCATTTT. The V and J genes are TRBV28 and TRBJ1-5; D remains ambiguous. This CDR3 is 13 amino acids long. Germline CDR1 reads MDHEN; CDR2 reads SYDVKM. Trimming took off 8 bases at V and 2 bases at J, with 10 bases between the two ends.

This clonotype came up many times. DNA of the CDR3: TGTGCCAGCAGTTTAGCACCAGTCCAGGATAACTATGGCTACACCTTC. Its translation is CASSLAPVQDNYGYTF. The chain is built from TRBV12-3 or TRBV12-4 and TRBJ1-2; no reliable D call. With 0 bases removed from V and 1 base from J, the gap between germline ends came to 12 bases. The CDR3 extends over 16 amino acids.

CDR3 nucleotide sequence: TGTGCCAGCAGCGTGACAGGGTGGTACACCGGGGAGCTGTTTTTT. This encodes CASSVTGWYTGELFF. The chain links TRBV7-2 to TRBJ2-2, with 7 bases identical to TRBD1. V was clipped by 5 bases and J by 3 bases; unmatched bases: 6. This CDR3 is built from 15 residues. Germline V gene sequence: CDR1 SGHTA, CDR2 FQGNSA.

The chain combines TRBV12-3 or TRBV12-4 with TRBJ1-1, with a weak D call TRBD1 (6 bases). V was trimmed by 8 bases and J by 5 bases, leaving 18 bases between them. The CDR3 spans 14 residues. CDR3 sequence: CASRNLRGRTEAFF. The CDR3 DNA reads as TGTGCCAGCCGAAACCTCAGGGGAAGGACTGAAGCTTTCTTT.

This chain joins TRBV4-1 and TRBJ2-5, with 8 nucleotides matching TRBD1. CDR3 size: 15 residues. The germline CDR1 and CDR2 sequences are MGHRA and YSYEKL. The V gene end was trimmed by 7 bases and the J gene end by 1 base; junction bases not matched to a gene: 8. The CDR3 nucleotides read TGCGCCAGCACTAAAACCGGGACAGGCCAAGAGACCCAGTACTTC. This sequence encodes CASTKTGTGQETQYF.

This clonotype was seen ten or more times. The genes are TRBV29-1 and TRBJ2-1; D is perhaps TRBD1 or TRBD2 (5 bases each). CDR3 length equals 13 residues. Germline V lookup: CDR1 SQVTM, CDR2 ANQGSEA. Trimming shortened V by 4 bases and J by 5 bases, and 12 bases separated the two germline ends. This chain's CDR3 is CSVVGGPHNEQFF. The CDR3 DNA reads as TGCAGCGTTGTTGGGGGTCCCCACAATGAGCAGTTCTTC.

This clonotype was found many times. This chain joins TRBV6-5 and TRBJ2-7; D remains unclear. The V end lost 4 bases, the J end lost 0 bases, and 10 bases lay between the germline ends. This CDR3 is 14 amino acids long. Germline-derived CDR1 and CDR2 are MNHEY and SVGAGI. The chain's CDR3 is CASSSSTASYEQYF. DNA of the CDR3: TGTGCCAGCAGTTCCTCGACGGCCTCCTACGAGCAGTACTTC.

The rearrangement links TRBV7-2 to TRBJ2-1; 7 bases match TRBD1. The germline V gene has CDR1 SGHTA and CDR2 FQGNSA. CDR3 length: 15 amino acids. Trimming cost V 2 bases and J 5 bases; bases outside gene matches: 6. The CDR3 nucleotides are TGTGCCAGCAGCTTATATCCGGGACAGAACAATGAGCAGTTCTTC. Protein: CASSLYPGQNNEQFF.